This T cell receptor (beta chain) originates from a study of shared clonotypes between healthy human individuals (dated by TCRdb to about 2020). For the wider study: Three men and a couple of women, aged 18 to 49 years, made up the cohort. For each donor, CD4 naive and CD4 memory were each given three plates, CD8 naive was given two plates, and CD8 memory was given one plate. To estimate repertoire size and how much clonotypes are shared between individuals, the study performed deep sequencing of blood TCR repertoires from roughly five healthy adults. To increase sequencing depth and limit assay-specific biases, different laboratories used diverse techniques to prepare libraries and sequence TCR repertoires. Between about 0.9 and 8.9 billion PBMCs per donor were obtained by leukapheresis.

As concerns this clone: It has no known antigen specificity. Per-nucleotide qualities are absent, and no much larger clonotype sits a single base away.

Trimming accounts for 2 bases at V and 7 bases at J, while the number of junction bases matched to no gene is 7. The CDR3, from cysteine to phenylalanine, totals 14 residues. Just CDR3 DNA is preserved here, 42 bases in frame from base 1. In the germline V gene, CDR1 corresponds to MNHEY and CDR2 to SVGAGI. Donors were healthy HIV-negative adults with no recently reported acute infections or vaccinations. Only Caucasian adults living in Nashville, Tennessee, USA were represented among the donors. CD4+ T cells were enriched by magnetic negative selection; naive cells were then positively selected on CD45RA, and the negative fraction formed the memory subset. Blood was obtained by leukapheresis, after which PBMCs were separated by Ficoll-Histopaque density gradient centrifugation and cryopreserved in liquid nitrogen vapor phase. Analytical flow cytometry was used to check the purity and quantity of each magnetically sorted T cell population. Genomic DNA was isolated from each sorted fraction and quantified by UV absorbance on a Nanodrop 2000c.

TCR CDR3 regions were amplified from genomic DNA by multiplex PCR using the deep immunoSEQ assay. Extracted genomic DNA from each cell subset was distributed evenly across all wells of several immunoSEQ 96-well plates, and each plate was treated as a replicate. For sorted subsets, each replicate PCR was loaded with 150 to 250 ng genomic DNA, equivalent to 30,000 or so T cell genomes. Purified libraries were quantified with a Qubit 3.0 fluorometer, sized on a Bioanalyzer 2100, and re-quantified with the KAPA Library Quantification kit. A separate single-read 150-cycle Illumina NextSeq 550 flow cell was used to sequence each immunoSEQ 96-well plate. Processing in the source paper ran as follows. Because the immunoSEQ output held only junctional sequences and lacked quality scores, the filtering could not match the filtering applied to full-length reads. Sequences were annotated with PyIR, a Python wrapper for IgBLAST v1.9, and V/J genes and CDR3 were assigned using IMGT germline references. Reads were filtered out if the reads had weak V/J assignments (E-value above 1e-6), no CDR3, stop codons, out-of-frame junctions, or ambiguous translated residues. A V3J clonotype was defined by an identical inferred V gene, J gene, and CDR3 amino acid sequence. Percentage overlap between repertoires was computed as shared unique clonotypes divided by the size of the smaller repertoire. Richness of each repertoire was evaluated using RTK rarefaction, the Chao1 estimator, and Recon v2.1 estimates of unobserved clonotypes. OLGA was used to compute generation probabilities for all TCRbeta clonotypes that the gDNA method yielded from a few donors. TCRdb provides this immuneACCESS table in a form limited to in-frame rearrangements. Some clones are lacking; in checked studies, under half of them reflect an unresolved V gene, and why the rest are absent is not known. V and J calls and clone size are as listed in that table; D and trimming were resolved from the DNA. This sample gives approximately 530,000 clones in total; around 96% of them show up just once. The ten largest clones add up to under 0.06% of the sample.

Study-wide findings and limitations: The small number of donors limited the genetic and exposure-history diversity represented. When a few donors were compared, the shared fraction of clonotypes was about 5% for naive CD4, around 3.6% for naive CD8, 2.3% for memory CD4, and roughly 0.43% for memory CD8. Sampling was restricted to blood, and TCR repertoires in tissue are likely to differ from TCR repertoires in blood. Based on pairwise subsampling, the degree of clonotype sharing among donors was expected to be affected by sequencing depth. Rarefaction of sorted-subset datasets indicated incomplete sequencing despite the large sequencing depth. Larger estimated clonotype richness was generally found for naive subsets than for memory subsets. Clonotypes shared by all four sorted-subset donors showed higher generation probabilities than non-shared clonotypes.

This receptor chain uses TRBV6-5 and TRBJ1-1, with 7 bases matching TRBD1. The TCR originated in a woman aged 25 to 39 in good health. The source material was naive CD4+ T cells sorted from blood. Taken with the paper, the label for cell subset or site translates to: CD45RA+ positively selected. The CDR3 amino acid sequence is: CASSYILQGGEAFF. In nucleotide form, the sequence is TGTGCCAGCAGTTACATCCTCCAGGGGGGTGAAGCTTTCTTT.